The rows below give T cell receptor beta chains drawn from one sample of a study of long-term antiretroviral therapy in people with HIV. Measured with immunoSEQ multiplex PCR; TCRdb has only the in-frame clones, and not every one. The sample carries over 30,000 clones, roughly 77% recorded once. The source material was unsorted PBMCs, sampled 1.9 years after starting antiretroviral therapy. These receptors were obtained from a man aged 18 to 30 with HIV. Both conserved end residues are part of each CDR3. The D gene is left open where the match is weak. Size values are once, few and many counts, or a class for expanded clones, and some rows have none.

clone_size j_call d_call v_call cdr3_nt cdr3_aa
NA TRBJ2-5 TRBD1 TRBV5-1 TGCGCCAGCCGATCAGGGGGTGATGAGACCCAGTACTTC CASRSGGDETQYF
NA TRBJ2-1 NA TRBV5-1 TGCGCCAGCAGCTTTTTTACCCTGAGCTCCTACAATGAGCAGTTCTTC CASSFFTLSSYNEQFF
NA TRBJ2-7 TRBD1 TRBV4-1 TGCGCCAGCAGCCAAGAGACAGGGAGCGCCTACGAGCAGTACTTC CASSQETGSAYEQYF
NA TRBJ1-1 NA TRBV28 TGTGCCAGCAGTTTCGGGAACACTGAAGCTTTCTTT CASSFGNTEAFF
NA TRBJ2-1 TRBD2 TRBV10-3 TGTGCCATCAGTGAGTCGACGGGGGGCAATGAGCAGTTCTTC CAISESTGGNEQFF
medium-sized TRBJ2-3 TRBD2 TRBV6-4 TGTGCCAGCAGTGACTCGAGCGGGGGGTCAGATACGCAGTATTTT CASSDSSGGSDTQYF
NA TRBJ1-1 NA TRBV6-6 TGTGCCAGCAGTTACGGGGGGGTCTCTGAAGCTTTCTTT CASSYGGVSEAFF
NA TRBJ1-3 NA TRBV5-1 TGCGCCAGCAGCTTGGAGCCAGTTGGAAACACCATATATTTT CASSLEPVGNTIYF
NA TRBJ1-4 NA TRBV6-1 TGTGCCAGCAGTAAAAGCCAGGGAGTAGATGAAAAACTGTTTTTT CASSKSQGVDEKLFF
NA TRBJ1-6 NA TRBV5-4 TGTGCCAGCAGCCAGGACAGCTCCTATAATTCACCCCTCCACTTT CASSQDSSYNSPLHF
NA TRBJ1-1 NA TRBV5-1 TGCGCCAGCAGCTTCGCAGGAAGCACTGAAGCTTTCTTT CASSFAGSTEAFF
NA TRBJ2-2 NA TRBV4-2 TGTGCCAGCAGCCAGCAGGGGCGGGGAAGGACCGGGGAGCTGTTTTTT CASSQQGRGRTGELFF
NA TRBJ1-1 NA TRBV5-1 TGCGCCAGCAGCTCAATCAGCGGGAACACTGAAGCTTTCTTT CASSSISGNTEAFF
NA TRBJ1-2 NA TRBV6-5 TGTGCCAGCAGCAAGGGAGAAGGCTATGGCTACACCTTC CASSKGEGYGYTF
NA TRBJ1-2 NA TRBV5-4 TGTGCCAGCAGCGCGGATGGGGATTCCTATGGCTACACCTTC CASSADGDSYGYTF
NA TRBJ1-6 NA TRBV27 TGTGCCAGCAGTTTAGGGGTTAATTCACCCCTCCACTTT CASSLGVNSPLHF
NA TRBJ2-5 NA TRBV11-1 TGTGCCAGCAGCTTCGTCCATAAGGAAACAGAGACCCAGTACTTC CASSFVHKETETQYF
once TRBJ2-2 NA TRBV7-7 TGTGCTAGCAGCTTAGGTTTCGCCGGTGGGCTGTTTTTT CASSLGFAGGLFF
NA TRBJ2-2 NA TRBV2 TGTGCCAGCAGCGTACAGCGGGTTGGGGACACCGGGGAGCTGTTTTTT CASSVQRVGDTGELFF
NA TRBJ1-1 NA TRBV21-1 TGTGCCAGCAGCCCCAGCGGGACGAACACTGAAGCTTTCTTT CASSPSGTNTEAFF
NA TRBJ2-7 TRBD1 TRBV5-5 TGTGCCAGCCGTACGACAGGGAGCTACGAGCAGTACTTC CASRTTGSYEQYF
NA TRBJ2-3 NA TRBV5-1 TGCGCCAGCAGCTTGATGGGGGGCACAGATACGCAGTATTTT CASSLMGGTDTQYF
NA TRBJ2-7 NA TRBV5-1 TGCGCCAGCAGCGTACTATTCGGAGGGGAGGTCTACGAGCAGTACTTC CASSVLFGGEVYEQYF
NA TRBJ2-1 TRBD2 TRBV29-1 TGCAGCGTTAGCGGGGGGGCCGTCGAGCAGTTCTTC CSVSGGAVEQFF
NA TRBJ1-5 NA TRBV10-2 TGCGCCAGTAGGGACCTTGGGGTATCTCCCCAGCATTTT CASRDLGVSPQHF
NA TRBJ2-1 NA TRBV5-6 TGTGCCAGCAGCTGGACAGAGATGGGGCAGTTCTTC CASSWTEMGQFF
NA TRBJ2-3 NA TRBV20-1 TGCAGTGCTTCTCAGGGGAATACGCAGTATTTT CSASQGNTQYF
NA TRBJ1-1 NA TRBV4-1 TGCGCCAGCAGCCAAGGAAGGGGCAGCATGAACACTGAAGCTTTCTTT CASSQGRGSMNTEAFF
NA TRBJ2-3 NA TRBV18 TGTGCCAGCTCCCTAGACGACACAGATACGCAGTATTTT CASSLDDTDTQYF
NA TRBJ1-5 NA TRBV27 TGTGCCAGCAGCTTTATCGGACAGAGCAATCAGCCCCAGCATTTT CASSFIGQSNQPQHF
NA TRBJ1-5 NA TRBV7-7 TGTGCTAGCAGCGGAGGGGCAGGTTTCAATCAGCCCCAGCATTTT CASSGGAGFNQPQHF
NA TRBJ1-1 TRBD1 TRBV7-9 TGTGCCAGCGGCGGACAGGGGGGGACTGAAGCTTTCTTT CASGGQGGTEAFF
few TRBJ1-1 NA TRBV10-1 TGCGCCAGCAGTGTGGGACAGAACACTGAAGCTTTCTTT CASSVGQNTEAFF
NA TRBJ1-3 NA TRBV28 TGTGCCAGCAGTTTACGGGAGTCTGGAAACACCATATATTTT CASSLRESGNTIYF
NA TRBJ2-2 NA TRBV5-1 TGCGCCAGCAGCCCTTGGGACACCGGGGAGCTGTTTTTT CASSPWDTGELFF
NA TRBJ1-1 NA TRBV19 TGTGCCAGTAGTATAGGCGGCAGGGAGACTGAAGCTTTCTTT CASSIGGRETEAFF
NA TRBJ2-2 NA TRBV9 TGTGCCAGCAACCTGCCAGGGACCGGGGAGCTGTTTTTT CASNLPGTGELFF
NA TRBJ1-6 NA TRBV7-2 TGTGCCAGCACTTCGCCAGGTGATTCACCCCTCCACTTT CASTSPGDSPLHF
NA TRBJ2-1 TRBD1 TRBV4-1 TGCGCCAGCAGCCACAGCATAGACAGGGGCAATGAGCAGTTCTTC CASSHSIDRGNEQFF
NA TRBJ2-6 TRBD1 TRBV28 TGTGCCAGCAGTTTACGGACAGGGGCTAGCTGGGCCAACGTCCTGACTTTC CASSLRTGASWANVLTF
once TRBJ1-5 NA TRBV19 TGTGCCAGTAGTATTAGCGGACTTCAGCCCCAGCATTTT CASSISGLQPQHF
once TRBJ1-3 NA TRBV10-3 TGTGCCATACGGAACTCAGAAGCTGGAAACACCATATATTTT CAIRNSEAGNTIYF
once TRBJ1-1 NA TRBV27 TGTGCCAGCAGTCCGGAACGGGGAGGAGCGTCTGAAGCTTTCTTT CASSPERGGASEAFF
NA TRBJ2-1 NA TRBV5-1 TGCGCCAGCAGCTTGCGGGCCTCCTACAATGAGCAGTTCTTC CASSLRASYNEQFF
NA TRBJ1-4 NA TRBV11-1 TGTGCCAGCAGCTTAGCGCCGACAGCCGAAAAACTGTTTTTT CASSLAPTAEKLFF
NA TRBJ2-3 TRBD2 TRBV4-2 TGTGCCAGCAGCCCCCGCGGGGGGGACGCAGATACGCAGTATTTT CASSPRGGDADTQYF
NA TRBJ2-7 NA TRBV10-1 TGCGCCAGCAGTGATTCAGGGAGCCCAGGGTCCGAGCAGTACTTC CASSDSGSPGSEQYF
NA TRBJ2-3 NA TRBV2 TGTGCCAGCACCGGGGGCACAGATACGCAGTATTTT CASTGGTDTQYF
NA TRBJ1-5 NA TRBV28 TGTGCCAGCAGTCCCGCGGGGGCAGCCCCGCCTCCCCCCCAGCATTTT CASSPAGAAPPPPQHF
NA TRBJ2-5 NA TRBV27 TGTGCCAGCAGTTTATCGCGGCAGCCCGGAGAGACCCAGTACTTC CASSLSRQPGETQYF
few TRBJ1-5 TRBD1 TRBV4-1 TGCGCCAGCGCCCAGGGGACAGGGGGTCAGCCCCAGCATTTT CASAQGTGGQPQHF
once TRBJ1-2 TRBD1 TRBV5-6 TGTGCCAGTAGCCCCGGGACAGGGGGGAATAACTATGGCTACACCTTC CASSPGTGGNNYGYTF
once TRBJ1-3 TRBD1 TRBV6-5 TGTGCCAGCAGTTACTCGACAGGGTCTGGAAACACCATATATTTT CASSYSTGSGNTIYF
NA TRBJ1-1 NA TRBV5-6 TGTGCCAGCAGCTCACCGTCCGGGCCCTTAGGAAACACTGAAGCTTTCTTT CASSSPSGPLGNTEAFF
NA TRBJ1-1 NA TRBV4-1 TGCGCCAGCGCCCAGGGTACGAGGGCGAACACTGAAGCTTTCTTT CASAQGTRANTEAFF